These 19 T cell receptor beta chains were all obtained from the same sample, sequenced in a study of cytomegalovirus exposure and HLA in healthy donors. The PCR ran on 60 Vbeta and 13 Jbeta primers. The method was immunoSEQ multiplex PCR; TCRdb's version includes in-frame clones alone and lacks a portion of them. Of some 160,000 clones in the sample, around 85% were seen once. The sequenced sample was PBMCs. The receptors originated from a male donor in good health and CMV-seronegative.

The chain is built from TRBV4-1 and TRBJ1-2, with 7 bases aligning to TRBD1. The CDR3 is 15 amino acids. Germline trimming cut 4 bases from V and 4 bases from J; bases unmatched to any gene: 9. Germline V gives CDR1 MGHRA, CDR2 YSYEKL. The CDR3 reads CASSPPTGMAYGYTF. The CDR3, as DNA: TGCGCCAGCAGCCCGCCGACAGGGATGGCCTATGGCTACACCTTC.

The chain uses TRBV18 and TRBJ2-1, with D possibly being TRBD2 (7 bases). The CDR3 totals 18 residues. CDR1 and CDR2 (germline): KGHSH, LQKENI. V lost 0 bases and J lost 2, with 17 bases in between. CDR3 amino acids: CASSPPGTGGHTYNEQFF. The CDR3 DNA reads as TGTGCCAGCTCACCACCGGGTACGGGGGGCCATACCTACAATGAGCAGTTCTTC.

The chain's CDR3 is CASSAGGSAGVIEDGYTF. The CDR3 nucleotides read TGTGCCAGCAGCGCAGGGGGGAGTGCAGGGGTTATAGAAGATGGCTACACCTTC. The chain links TRBV9 to TRBJ1-2, with 7 bases that match TRBD1. Germline V gives CDR1 SGDLS, CDR2 YYNGEE. V lost 3 bases, J lost 6 bases, and 20 bases stayed unmatched. The CDR3 consists of 18 residues.

The chain is built from TRBV15 and TRBJ2-7; 8 bases line up with TRBD1. V trimming: 5 bases; J trimming: 1 base; junction bases outside the gene matches: 7. The length of the CDR3 is 15 residues. Looked up from germline, CDR1 is LNHNV and CDR2 is YYDKDF (reference sequence). CDR3 bases: TGTGCCACCAGCGGCCCAGGGGGCAGATCCTACGAGCAGTACTTC. Its protein is CATSGPGGRSYEQYF. Full variable domain (remainder filled in from reference TRBV15 and TRBJ2-7): DAMVIQNPRYQVTQFGKPVTLSCSQTLNHNVMYWYQQKSSQAPKLLFHYYDKDFNNEADTPDNFQSRRPNTSFCFLDIRSPGLGDTAMYLCATSGPGGRSYEQYFGPGTRLTVT.

CDR3: CASSLDSLGYGYTF. The CDR3 nucleotides read TGTGCCAGCAGCTTAGACAGTCTGGGCTATGGCTACACCTTC. This rearrangement joins TRBV7-8 to TRBJ1-2; no reliable D call. V lost 1 base and J 4 bases, leaving 10 bases between the germline ends. The CDR3 loop spans 14 amino acids. The V gene's germline CDR1 is SGHVS and CDR2 FQNEAQ.

The chain links TRBV6-5 to TRBJ1-2; D is unresolved. CDR1 MNHEY and CDR2 SVGAGI come from the germline V gene. The CDR3 loop spans 15 amino acids. The ends were cut back, 5 bases at V and 7 bases at J, with 20 bases in the middle. As DNA, the CDR3 is TGTGCCAGCAGTCGCCCGCCGACGGGTACCGGTGGCTACACCTTC. Amino acids: CASSRPPTGTGGYTF.

In its sample, this clone was seen many times. CDR3 DNA sequence: TGCGCCAGCAGCTTGTCCCCTCTAGACGAGCAGTACTTC. Its protein is CASSLSPLDEQYF. The chain employs TRBV5-1 and TRBJ2-7, with D uncertain. The CDR3 runs 13 residues. Trimming took 1 base from V and 5 from J, leaving 10 bases between them. CDR1 and CDR2 (germline): SGHRS, YFSETQ. The full variable domain, rest sourced from reference TRBV5-1 and TRBJ2-7, is KAGVTQTPRYLIKTRGQQVTLSCSPISGHRSVSWYQQTPGQGLQFLFEYFSETQRNKGNFPGRFSGRQFSNSRSEMNVSTLELGDSALYLCASSLSPLDEQYFGPGTRLTVT.

This chain connects TRBV7-9 to TRBJ2-1; 11 positions match TRBD1. CDR1 SEHNR and CDR2 FQNEAQ come from the germline V gene (reference sequence). The CDR3 is 18 residues long. V shed 5 bases and J 1 base; nucleotides not matched to a gene: 10. The chain's CDR3 is CASSPRTGGDGSYNEQFF. Here the CDR3 DNA reads TGTGCCAGCAGCCCCCGGACAGGGGGCGATGGGTCCTACAATGAGCAGTTCTTC.

The V call is TRBV9, the J call TRBJ2-5, with D tentatively TRBD1 (5 bases). The V gene's germline CDR1 is SGDLS and CDR2 YYNGEE. With 4 bases removed from V and 1 base from J, the gap between germline ends came to 23 bases. The CDR3 is 18 amino acids. DNA of the CDR3: TGTGCCAGCAGCCGCGAACGGAACAGGTTTCAAAGCCAAGAGACCCAGTACTTC. The encoded protein is CASSRERNRFQSQETQYF.

This chain joins TRBV5-1 and TRBJ2-3; TRBD2 aligns across 8 bases. CDR1 SGHRS and CDR2 YFSETQ come from the germline V gene. This CDR3 has 15 residues. Trimming at V came to 0 bases and at J to 4 bases, leaving 4 bases not matched to a gene. CDR3 region: CASSLVAGKSDTQYF. Written as DNA, the CDR3 is TGCGCCAGCAGCTTGGTAGCGGGGAAATCAGATACGCAGTATTTT.

This clone was seen only once. The CDR3: CASSPETTGTGLNTEAFF. For the CDR3, the DNA is TGTGCCAGCAGCCCCGAGACGACAGGGACCGGGTTGAACACTGAAGCTTTCTTT. The genes are TRBV4-2 and TRBJ1-1, with TRBD1 matching over 7 bases. The V gene's germline CDR1 is LGHNA and CDR2 YNFKEQ. This CDR3 is built from 18 residues. After removal of 4 bases from V and 0 bases from J, the junction contained 14 bases not matched to a gene.

V usage is TRBV2 and J usage is TRBJ1-6; D gene ambiguous. This CDR3 has 14 amino acids. Germline CDR1 and CDR2: SNHLY and FYNNEI. V lost 8 bases and J lost 6, with 14 bases in between. Here the CDR3 DNA reads TGTGCCAGCGGGCCCCGGGGTAGTAATTCACCCCTCCACTTT. Its protein product is CASGPRGSNSPLHF.

This clone was seen a handful of times. The chain combines TRBV5-1 with TRBJ2-2; D call uncertain. CDR1 SGHRS and CDR2 YFSETQ come from the germline V gene. The CDR3 sequence is 15 residues long. Trimming pared 0 bases from V and 4 bases from J, leaving 10 bases between. CDR3 bases: TGCGCCAGCAGCTTGGCCGGGTTTAGCACCGGGGAGCTGTTTTTT. Its protein is CASSLAGFSTGELFF.

This clone was detected a few times. This rearrangement joins TRBV7-9 to TRBJ2-2; TRBD2 matches at 9 bases. V lost 8 bases to trimming and J lost 0 bases; unmatched junction nucleotides: 10. From germline, CDR1 is SEHNR and CDR2 FQNEAQ (reference sequence). The CDR3 contains 17 residues. Here the CDR3 DNA reads TGTGCCAGCGACTCCCGAAGCGGGGGGACGAACACCGGGGAGCTGTTTTTT. Translating gives CASDSRSGGTNTGELFF.

The V and J genes are TRBV19 and TRBJ1-4; D is undetermined. There are 16 residues in the CDR3. The germline gives CDR1 LNHDA, CDR2 SQIVND (reference sequence). Trimming cost V 5 bases and J 4 bases, with 17 bases left between them. The CDR3 bases are TGTGCCAGTAGTTCCTCGGCCCGACACGGTAATGAAAAACTGTTTTTT. It is translated as CASSSSARHGNEKLFF.

The chain uses TRBV5-1 and TRBJ1-6; tentative D call: TRBD1 (5 bases). In germline, CDR1 is SGHRS, CDR2 YFSETQ. The length of the CDR3 is 14 residues. Deletions cut 3 bases from V and 8 bases from J, with 12 bases between. CDR3 nucleotide sequence: TGCGCCAGCAGCTCGGGGGGGTTGGATTCACCCCTCCACTTT. Translation gives CASSSGGLDSPLHF.

This clone was detected only a few times. The DNA of the CDR3 is TGTGCCAGCCATGGCATTTCGCCCTTCAACACCATATATTTT. Residues: CASHGISPFNTIYF. The chain carries TRBV21-1 and TRBJ1-3; TRBD1, the table's D call, was not compared with the DNA. TRBV21-1 is reported as a pseudogene. The CDR3 runs to 14 residues.

CDR3 in amino acids: CAIRVGTDNEQFF. The DNA of the CDR3 is TGTGCCATCAGAGTTGGGACAGACAATGAGCAGTTCTTC. V is TRBV10-3 and J is TRBJ2-1, with 7 bases aligning to TRBD1. The germline V gene has CDR1 ENHRY and CDR2 SYGVKD. With 6 bases clipped from V and 5 bases from J, the junction kept 4 bases outside the gene matches. This CDR3 comprises 13 residues.

Remarks on this clone: The sample contains more than one DNA sequence encoding this CDR3. The chain has TRBV29-1 and TRBJ2-7; perhaps TRBD1 as D (5 bases). The CDR3 length is 11 residues. The ends were cut back, 5 bases at V and 1 base at J, with 6 bases in the middle. Per germline, CDR1 SQVTM and CDR2 ANQGSEA. The CDR3 DNA sequence: TGCAGCGTTAGGGGTTCCTACGAGCAGTACTTC. Translated: CSVRGSYEQYF.